A single sample is the source of the 5 T cell receptor beta chains below, sequenced in a study of T cells in Graves' hyperthyroidism and ophthalmopathy. Amplification yielded TCR beta CDR3 regions, with RNA transcripts as the source. The HTBI primer set was used in a first-round RT-PCR of the TCR CDR3. TCRdb recomputed calls from the multiplex PCR reads with MiXCR, one row per CDR3 protein. The profile shows 500,000 to 600,000 distinct CDR3 sequences, just over 45% of them singletons. Sequencing was done on a sample of peripheral blood or thyroid tissue (not recorded which). Receptors originate from a woman aged 18-29 years with Graves' hyperthyroidism.

The table lists this clonotype with many counts. The J gene is TRBJ1-2, the V gene TRBV4-1; D is ambiguous. V was shortened by 0 bases and J by 4 bases, with 9 bases between the two germline ends. The CDR3 totals 14 residues. The germline CDR1 and CDR2 sequences are MGHRA and YSYEKL. CDR3 coding DNA: TGCGCCAGCAGCCAAGATCGGGCGGGCTATGGCTACACCTTC. Encoded protein: CASSQDRAGYGYTF.

This clonotype was found many times. The V call is TRBV18, the J call TRBJ1-1; D might be TRBD1 (5 bases). The germline CDR1 and CDR2 sequences are KGHSH and LQKENI. The V and J ends lost 0 bases and 5 bases respectively, with 13 bases between them. The CDR3 consists of 15 residues. DNA for the CDR3: TGTGCCAGCTCACCACCATCCAGGGCGAATACTGAAGCTTTCTTT. Translating gives CASSPPSRANTEAFF.

This rearrangement joins TRBV3-1 to TRBJ2-6, with D possibly TRBD2 on 6 matching bases. The V end lost 4 bases, the J end lost 1 base, and 11 bases lay between the germline ends. CDR1 is LGHDT and CDR2 is YNNKEL in the germline V gene (reference sequence). CDR3 size: 16 residues. The CDR3 is CASSRLAGSGANVLTF. For the CDR3, the DNA is TGTGCCAGCAGCCGCCTCGCGGGGTCTGGGGCCAACGTCCTGACTTTC.

This clonotype was seen more than once but under ten times. This sequence joins TRBV29-1 and TRBJ2-5; D ambiguous. The DNA end favors TRBJ2-1, so the J call may be wrong. The length of the CDR3 is 15 residues. Germline CDR1 SQVTM, CDR2 ANQGSEA. CDR3 amino acids: CSVEDRRFSYNEQFF. In nucleotides, the CDR3 is TGCAGCGTTGAAGACAGGCGATTCTCCTACAATGAGCAGTTCTTC.

The rearrangement joins TRBV19 to TRBJ1-5; weak D call: TRBD1 (5 bases). V was trimmed by 5 bases and J by 0 bases, leaving 26 bases between them. Germline V gene sequence: CDR1 LNHDA, CDR2 SQIVND (reference sequence). The CDR3 covers 20 residues. The CDR3 loop is CASSPIRGKPGPYSNQPQHF. CDR3 sequence (DNA): TGTGCCAGTAGTCCCATAAGAGGGAAGCCGGGACCTTATAGCAATCAGCCCCAGCATTTT.